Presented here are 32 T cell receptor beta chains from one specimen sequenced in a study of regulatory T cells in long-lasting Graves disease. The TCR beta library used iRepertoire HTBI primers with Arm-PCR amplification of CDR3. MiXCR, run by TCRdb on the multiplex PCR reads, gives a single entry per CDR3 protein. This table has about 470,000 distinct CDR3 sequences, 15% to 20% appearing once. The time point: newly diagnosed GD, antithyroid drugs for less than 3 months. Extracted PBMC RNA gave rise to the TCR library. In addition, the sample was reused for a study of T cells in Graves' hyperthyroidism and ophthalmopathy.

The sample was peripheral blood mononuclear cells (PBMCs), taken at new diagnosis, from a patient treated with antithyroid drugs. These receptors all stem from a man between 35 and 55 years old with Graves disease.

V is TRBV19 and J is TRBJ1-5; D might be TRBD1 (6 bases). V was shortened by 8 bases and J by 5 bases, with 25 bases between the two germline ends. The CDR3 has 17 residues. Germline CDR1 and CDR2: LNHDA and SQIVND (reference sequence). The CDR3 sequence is CASRYRDTSEGDQPQHF. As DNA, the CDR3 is TGTGCCAGTCGCTACCGGGACACCTCAGAAGGGGATCAGCCCCAGCATTTT.

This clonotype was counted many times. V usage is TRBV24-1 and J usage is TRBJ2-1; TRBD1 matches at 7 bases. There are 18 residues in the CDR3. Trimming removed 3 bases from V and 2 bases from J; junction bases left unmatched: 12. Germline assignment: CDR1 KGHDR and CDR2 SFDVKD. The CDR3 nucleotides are TGTGCCACCAGTGATCTGCCATTTCGACAGGGTACCTACAATGAGCAGTTCTTC. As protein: CATSDLPFRQGTYNEQFF.

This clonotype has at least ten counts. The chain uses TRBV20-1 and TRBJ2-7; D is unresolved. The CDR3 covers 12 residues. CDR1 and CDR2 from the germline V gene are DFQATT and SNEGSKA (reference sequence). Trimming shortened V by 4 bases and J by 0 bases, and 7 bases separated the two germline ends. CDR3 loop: CSAKGFSYEQYF. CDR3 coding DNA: TGCAGTGCTAAAGGGTTCTCCTACGAGCAGTACTTC.

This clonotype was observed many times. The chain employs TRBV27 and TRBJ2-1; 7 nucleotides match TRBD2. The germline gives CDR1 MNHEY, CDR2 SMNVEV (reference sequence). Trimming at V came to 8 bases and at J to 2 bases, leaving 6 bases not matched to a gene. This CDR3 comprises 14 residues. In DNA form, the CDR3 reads TGTGCCAGCGCACAGGCGGGAGCCTACAATGAGCAGTTCTTC. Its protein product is CASAQAGAYNEQFF.

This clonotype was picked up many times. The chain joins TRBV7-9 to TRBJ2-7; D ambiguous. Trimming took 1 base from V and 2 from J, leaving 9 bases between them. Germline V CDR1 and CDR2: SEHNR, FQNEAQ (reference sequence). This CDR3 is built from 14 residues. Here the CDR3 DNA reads TGTGCCAGCAGCTTAGGTAGCAGGACCTACGAGCAGTACTTC. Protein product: CASSLGSRTYEQYF.

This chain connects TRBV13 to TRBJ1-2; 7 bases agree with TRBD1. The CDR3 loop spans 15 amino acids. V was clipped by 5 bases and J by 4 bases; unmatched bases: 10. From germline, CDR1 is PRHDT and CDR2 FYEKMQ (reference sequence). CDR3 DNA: TGTGCCAGCAGCCAAAGACAGGGACTACGCTATGGCTACACCTTC. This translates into CASSQRQGLRYGYTF.

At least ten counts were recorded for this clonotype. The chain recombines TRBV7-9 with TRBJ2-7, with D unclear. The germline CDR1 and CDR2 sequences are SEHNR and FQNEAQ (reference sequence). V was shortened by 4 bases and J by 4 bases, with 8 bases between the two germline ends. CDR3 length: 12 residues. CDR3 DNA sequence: TGTGCCAGCAGCTCGAACAATTACGAGCAGTACTTC. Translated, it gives CASSSNNYEQYF. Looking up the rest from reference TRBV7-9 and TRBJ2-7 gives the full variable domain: DTGVSQNPRHKITKRGQNVTFRCDPISEHNRLYWYRQTLGQGPEFLTYFQNEAQLEKSRLLSDRFSAERPKGSFSTLEIQRTEQGDSAMYLCASSSNNYEQYFGPGTRLTVT.

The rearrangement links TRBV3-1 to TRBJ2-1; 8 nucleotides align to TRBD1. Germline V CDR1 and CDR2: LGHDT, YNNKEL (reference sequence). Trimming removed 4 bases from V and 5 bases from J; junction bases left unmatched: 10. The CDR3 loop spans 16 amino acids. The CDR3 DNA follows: TGTGCCAGCAGCCCAAGGGGGACAGGAGGTCACAATGAGCAGTTCTTC. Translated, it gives CASSPRGTGGHNEQFF.

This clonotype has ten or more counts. CDR3 DNA sequence: TGTGCCAGCAGTTTTTCAGTCAAGCGGTTGTCCCAGTACTTC. Translated, it gives CASSFSVKRLSQYF. The chain links TRBV28 to TRBJ2-5; D possibly corresponds to TRBD2 (5 bases). This CDR3 region has 14 residues. CDR1 is MDHEN and CDR2 is SYDVKM in the germline V gene. V gave up 3 bases and J gave up 9 bases, with 17 bases separating them.

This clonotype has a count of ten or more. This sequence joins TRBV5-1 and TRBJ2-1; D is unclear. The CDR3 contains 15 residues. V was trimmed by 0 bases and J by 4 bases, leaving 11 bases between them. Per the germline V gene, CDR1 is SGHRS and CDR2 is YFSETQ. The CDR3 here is CASSLATATYNEQFF. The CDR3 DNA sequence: TGCGCCAGCAGCTTGGCCACCGCGACGTACAATGAGCAGTTCTTC.

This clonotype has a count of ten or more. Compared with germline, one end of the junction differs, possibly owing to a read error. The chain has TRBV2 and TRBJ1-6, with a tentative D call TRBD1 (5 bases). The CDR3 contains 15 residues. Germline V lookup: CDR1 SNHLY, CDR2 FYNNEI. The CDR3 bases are TGTGCCAGCAGTGAAGGGCAGGGTGGTAATTCACCCCTCCACTTC. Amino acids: CASSEGQGGNSPLHF.

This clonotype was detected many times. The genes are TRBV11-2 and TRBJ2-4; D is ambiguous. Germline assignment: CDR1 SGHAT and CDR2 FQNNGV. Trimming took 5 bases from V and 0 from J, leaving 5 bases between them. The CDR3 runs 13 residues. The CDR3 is CASSPLAKNIQYF. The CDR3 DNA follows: TGTGCCAGCAGCCCTCTAGCCAAAAACATTCAGTACTTC.

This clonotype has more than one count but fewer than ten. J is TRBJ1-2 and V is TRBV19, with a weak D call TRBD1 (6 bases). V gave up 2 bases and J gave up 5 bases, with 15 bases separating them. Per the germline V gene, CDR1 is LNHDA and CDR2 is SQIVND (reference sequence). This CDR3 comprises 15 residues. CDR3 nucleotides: TGTGCCAGTAGTATATGGGACACCGTGAATTATGGCTACACCTTC. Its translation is CASSIWDTVNYGYTF.

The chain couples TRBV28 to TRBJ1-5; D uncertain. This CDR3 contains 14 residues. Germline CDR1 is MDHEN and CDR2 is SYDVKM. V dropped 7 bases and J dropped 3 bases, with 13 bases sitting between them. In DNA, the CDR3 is TGTGCCAGCATCCACGAACAGAACAATCAGCCCCAGCATTTT. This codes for CASIHEQNNQPQHF.

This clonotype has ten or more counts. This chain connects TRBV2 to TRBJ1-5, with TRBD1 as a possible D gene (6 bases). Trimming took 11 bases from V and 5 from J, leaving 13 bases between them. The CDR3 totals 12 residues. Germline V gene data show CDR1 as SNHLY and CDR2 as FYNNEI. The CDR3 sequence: CASRGSDQPQHF. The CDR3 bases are TGTGCCTCCAGGGGTTCCGATCAGCCCCAGCATTTT.

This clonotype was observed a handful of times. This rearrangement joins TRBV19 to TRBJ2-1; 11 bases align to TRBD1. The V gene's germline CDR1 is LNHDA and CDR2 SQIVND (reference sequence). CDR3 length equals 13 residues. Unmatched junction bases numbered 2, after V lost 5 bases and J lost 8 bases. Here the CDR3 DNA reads TGTGCCAGTAGTTCGGACAGGGGGCATGAGCAGTTCTTC. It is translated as CASSSDRGHEQFF.

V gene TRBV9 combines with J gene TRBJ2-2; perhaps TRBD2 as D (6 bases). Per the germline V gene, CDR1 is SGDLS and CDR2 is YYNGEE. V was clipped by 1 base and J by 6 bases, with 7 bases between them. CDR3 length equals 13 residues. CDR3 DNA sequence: TGTGCCAGCAGCGTAAGGGAGGCCGGGGAGCTGTTTTTT. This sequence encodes CASSVREAGELFF.

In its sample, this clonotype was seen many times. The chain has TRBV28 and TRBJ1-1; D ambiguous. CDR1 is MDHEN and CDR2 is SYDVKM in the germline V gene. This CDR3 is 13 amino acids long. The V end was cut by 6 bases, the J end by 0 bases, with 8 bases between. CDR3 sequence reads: CASSRVLNTEAFF. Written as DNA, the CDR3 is TGTGCCAGCAGCCGAGTCCTGAACACTGAAGCTTTCTTT.

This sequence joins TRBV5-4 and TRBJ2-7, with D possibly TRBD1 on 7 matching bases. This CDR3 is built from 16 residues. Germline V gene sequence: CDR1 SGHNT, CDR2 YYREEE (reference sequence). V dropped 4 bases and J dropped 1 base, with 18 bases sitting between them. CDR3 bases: TGTGCCAGCAGCCCCGGCGGAGGGGGCGAGTCCTACGAGCAGTACTTC. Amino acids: CASSPGGGGESYEQYF.

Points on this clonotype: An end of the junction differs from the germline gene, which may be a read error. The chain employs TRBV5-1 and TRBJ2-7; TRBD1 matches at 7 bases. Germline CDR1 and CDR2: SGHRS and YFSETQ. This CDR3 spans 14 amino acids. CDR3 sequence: CASSFDQGAYEQYF. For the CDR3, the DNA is TGTGCCAGCAGCTTCGACCAGGGGGCCTACGAGCAGTACTTC.

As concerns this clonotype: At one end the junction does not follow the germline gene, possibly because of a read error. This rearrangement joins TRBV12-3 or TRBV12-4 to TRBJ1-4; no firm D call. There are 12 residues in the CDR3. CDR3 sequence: CASGLSSEKLFF. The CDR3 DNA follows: TGTGCCAGCGGTTTATCAAGCGAAAAACTGTTTTTT.

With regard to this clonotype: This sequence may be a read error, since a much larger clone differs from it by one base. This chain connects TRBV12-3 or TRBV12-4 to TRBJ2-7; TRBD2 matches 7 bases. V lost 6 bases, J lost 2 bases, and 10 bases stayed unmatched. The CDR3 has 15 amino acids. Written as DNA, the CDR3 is TGTGCCAGCAGCCGCAACGGGAGGTCTGCCTACGAGCAGTACTTC. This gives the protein CASSRNGRSAYEQYF.

CDR3 in DNA: TGCGCCAGCAGCAAAGGACAGGTGCTCGTCCTTGGGGAGCTGTTTTTT. Encoded protein: CASSKGQVLVLGELFF. This rearrangement joins TRBV5-1 to TRBJ2-2; 7 bases line up with TRBD1. Trimming at V came to 4 bases and at J to 8 bases, leaving 14 bases not matched to a gene. The length of the CDR3 is 16 residues. From germline, CDR1 is SGHRS and CDR2 YFSETQ.

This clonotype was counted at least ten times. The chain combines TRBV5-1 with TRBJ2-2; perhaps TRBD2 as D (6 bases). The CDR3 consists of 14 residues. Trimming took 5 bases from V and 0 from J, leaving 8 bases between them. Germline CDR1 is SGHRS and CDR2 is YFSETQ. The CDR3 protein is CASSSGANTGELFF. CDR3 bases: TGCGCCAGCAGTTCGGGAGCGAACACCGGGGAGCTGTTTTTT.

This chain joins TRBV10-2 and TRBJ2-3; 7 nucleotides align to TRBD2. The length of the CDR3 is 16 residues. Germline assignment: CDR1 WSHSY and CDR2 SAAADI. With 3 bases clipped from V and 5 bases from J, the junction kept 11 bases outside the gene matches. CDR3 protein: CASSDRWGREGDTQYF. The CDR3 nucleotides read TGCGCCAGCAGTGACCGGTGGGGGAGGGAGGGAGATACGCAGTATTTT.

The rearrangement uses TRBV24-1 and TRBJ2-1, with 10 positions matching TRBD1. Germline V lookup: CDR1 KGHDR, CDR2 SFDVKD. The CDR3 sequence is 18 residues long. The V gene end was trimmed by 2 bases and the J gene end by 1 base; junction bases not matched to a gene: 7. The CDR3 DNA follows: TGTGCCACCAGTGATTCCGACCCGGGACAGGGGTCCTACAATGAGCAGTTCTTC. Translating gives CATSDSDPGQGSYNEQFF.

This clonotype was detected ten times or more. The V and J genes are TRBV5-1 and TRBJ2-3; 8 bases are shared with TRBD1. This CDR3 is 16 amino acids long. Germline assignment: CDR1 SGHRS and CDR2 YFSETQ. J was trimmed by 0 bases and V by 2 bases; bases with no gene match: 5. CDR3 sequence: CASSLRDRSSTDTQYF. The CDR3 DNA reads TGCGCCAGCAGCTTACGGGACAGGAGTAGCACAGATACGCAGTATTTT.

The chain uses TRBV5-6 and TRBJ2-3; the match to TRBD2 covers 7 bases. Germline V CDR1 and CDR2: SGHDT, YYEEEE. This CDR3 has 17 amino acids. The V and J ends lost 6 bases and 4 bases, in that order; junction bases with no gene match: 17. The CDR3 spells CASTSWGGSGRADTQYF. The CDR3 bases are TGTGCCAGCACCTCTTGGGGGGGGAGTGGGAGAGCAGATACGCAGTATTTT.

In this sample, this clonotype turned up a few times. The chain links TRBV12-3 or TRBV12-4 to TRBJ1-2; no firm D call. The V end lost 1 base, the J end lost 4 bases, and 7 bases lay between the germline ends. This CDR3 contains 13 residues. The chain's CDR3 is CASSLETSYGYTF. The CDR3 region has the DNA TGTGCCAGCAGTTTAGAGACCTCCTATGGCTACACCTTC.

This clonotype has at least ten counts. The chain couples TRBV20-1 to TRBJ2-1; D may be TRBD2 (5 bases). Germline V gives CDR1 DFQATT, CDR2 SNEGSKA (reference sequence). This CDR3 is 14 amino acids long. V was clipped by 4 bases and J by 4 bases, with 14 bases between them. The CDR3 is CSAKAAREYNEQFF. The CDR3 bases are TGCAGTGCTAAGGCGGCCCGGGAATACAATGAGCAGTTCTTC.

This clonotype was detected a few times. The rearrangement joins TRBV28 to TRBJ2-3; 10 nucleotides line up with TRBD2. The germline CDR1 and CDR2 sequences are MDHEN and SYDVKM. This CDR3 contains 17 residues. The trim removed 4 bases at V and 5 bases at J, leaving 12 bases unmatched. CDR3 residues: CASSSPSLAGEEDTQYF. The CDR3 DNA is TGTGCCAGCAGTTCCCCCTCGCTAGCGGGAGAAGAAGATACGCAGTATTTT.

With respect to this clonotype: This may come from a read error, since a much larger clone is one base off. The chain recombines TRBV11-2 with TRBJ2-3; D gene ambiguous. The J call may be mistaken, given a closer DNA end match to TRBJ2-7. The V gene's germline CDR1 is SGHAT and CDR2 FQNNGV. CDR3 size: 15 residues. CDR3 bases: TGTGCCAGCAGCTTAATATCACTCAACCCTAATGAGCAGTACTTC. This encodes CASSLISLNPNEQYF.